This T cell receptor (beta chain) was identified during a study of blood T cell repertoires in COVID-19. Authors' analysis steps: For nucleated cells, counts were estimated from reference gene primer amplification. Sequenced by immunoSEQ multiplex PCR; TCRdb stores in-frame clones only, minus some. D and trimming were read from the DNA, whereas the V and J calls and clone size are those reported in that table. The repertoire has more than 65,000 clones, approximately 88% of them found once; the top ten carry about 10%. CDR1 is GTSNPN, CDR2 SVGIG, per germline (reference sequence). The CDR3 is 17 amino acids. The V segment lost 4 bases and the J segment 2 bases; nucleotides outside the gene matches: 14.

This receptor was identified in a human donor in a cohort sampled during active COVID-19. The sequenced material came from peripheral blood. This rearrangement joins TRBV30 to TRBJ2-3; 8 bases fit TRBD2. CDR3 DNA sequence: TGTGCCTGGAACGTCGGGGGGGGCACCGGGGTCACAGATACGCAGTATTTT. Amino acids: CAWNVGGGTGVTDTQYF.